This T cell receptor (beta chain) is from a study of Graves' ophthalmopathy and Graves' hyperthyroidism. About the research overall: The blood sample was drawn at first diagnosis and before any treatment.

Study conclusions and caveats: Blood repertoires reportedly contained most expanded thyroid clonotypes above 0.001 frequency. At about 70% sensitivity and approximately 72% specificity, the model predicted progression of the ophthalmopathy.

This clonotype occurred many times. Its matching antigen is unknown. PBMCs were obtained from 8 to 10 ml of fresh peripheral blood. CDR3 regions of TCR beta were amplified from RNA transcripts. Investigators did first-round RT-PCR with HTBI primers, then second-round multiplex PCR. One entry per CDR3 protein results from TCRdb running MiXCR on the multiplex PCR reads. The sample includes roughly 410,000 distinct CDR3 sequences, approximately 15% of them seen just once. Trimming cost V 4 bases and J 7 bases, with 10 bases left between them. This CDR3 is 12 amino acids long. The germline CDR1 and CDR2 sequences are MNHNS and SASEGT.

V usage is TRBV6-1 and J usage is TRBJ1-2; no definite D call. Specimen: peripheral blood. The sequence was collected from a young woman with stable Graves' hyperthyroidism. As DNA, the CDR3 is TGTGCCAGCAGTGGAGGGCATTCTGGCTACACCTTC. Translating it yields CASSGGHSGYTF.